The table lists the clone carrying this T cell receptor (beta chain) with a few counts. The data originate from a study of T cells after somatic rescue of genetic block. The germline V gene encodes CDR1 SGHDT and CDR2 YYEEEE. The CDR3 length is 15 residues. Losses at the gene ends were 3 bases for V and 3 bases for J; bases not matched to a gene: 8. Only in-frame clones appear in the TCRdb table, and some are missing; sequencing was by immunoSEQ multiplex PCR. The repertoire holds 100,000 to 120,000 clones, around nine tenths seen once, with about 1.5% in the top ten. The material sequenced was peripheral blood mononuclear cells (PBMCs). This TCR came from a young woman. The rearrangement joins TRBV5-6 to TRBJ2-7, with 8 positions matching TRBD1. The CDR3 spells CASSCPGRGLYEQYF. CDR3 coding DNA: TGTGCCAGCAGCTGCCCGGGCAGGGGGCTCTACGAGCAGTACTTC.